The 9 T cell receptor beta chains in this list originate from one sample, sequenced in a study of monozygotic twins with inflammatory bowel disease. TCRdb reanalyzed the 5' RACE reads and collapses them to one entry per CDR3 protein, without DNA. Recorded for this sample: around 380,000 distinct CDR3 sequences. Sequenced: blood. The receptors come from a human donor with ulcerative colitis or Crohn's disease, or a healthy co-twin of an affected twin (not recorded which).

CDR3 sequence reads: CASTVGSGGTNTEAFF. The chain links TRBV5-1 to TRBJ1-1; TCRdb lists TRBD1, though no DNA is available to test this call. The CDR3 contains 16 residues. In germline, CDR1 is SGHRS, CDR2 YFSETQ.

This chain connects TRBV7-2 to TRBJ1-6; without DNA, the TCRdb call of TRBD1 cannot be checked. From germline, CDR1 is SGHTA and CDR2 FQGNSA. This CDR3 has 14 residues. CDR3 protein: CASSFGQANSPLHF.

V gene TRBV5-1 combines with J gene TRBJ1-1; TCRdb designates TRBD1, a call that cannot be tested without DNA. The CDR3 spans 13 residues. Per the germline V gene, CDR1 is SGHRS and CDR2 is YFSETQ. The CDR3 loop is CASSKGVETEAFF. Full variable domain (remainder filled in from reference TRBV5-1 and TRBJ1-1): KAGVTQTPRYLIKTRGQQVTLSCSPISGHRSVSWYQQTPGQGLQFLFEYFSETQRNKGNFPGRFSGRQFSNSRSEMNVSTLELGDSALYLCASSKGVETEAFFGQGTRLTVV.

The chain links TRBV3-1 to TRBJ1-1. Per the germline V gene, CDR1 is LGHDT and CDR2 is YNNKEL (reference sequence). The CDR3 runs 12 residues. This CDR3 is CASSHRNTEAFF. Combining the CDR3 with reference TRBV3-1 and TRBJ1-1 gives the whole variable domain DTAVSQTPKYLVTQMGNDKSIKCEQNLGHDTMYWYKQDSKKFLKIMFSYNNKELIINETVPNRFSPKSPDKAHLNLHINSLELGDSAVYFCASSHRNTEAFFGQGTRLTVV.

This chain links TRBV19 with TRBJ1-6; the D call from TCRdb, TRBD1, cannot be confirmed without DNA. The CDR3 is 14 amino acids. Germline-derived CDR1 and CDR2 are LNHDA and SQIVND (reference sequence). The CDR3 is CASSGRGDNSPLHF.

The chain links TRBV20-1 to TRBJ1-2; no DNA is available, so the TRBD1 call from TCRdb remains unchecked. The CDR3 is 13 amino acids. Germline V gene lookup returns CDR1 DFQATT and CDR2 SNEGSKA (reference sequence). This chain's CDR3 is CSARDPTGKGYTF.

This chain's CDR3 is CASSHREQTQYF. The rearrangement links TRBV6-2 or TRBV6-3 to TRBJ2-5. The CDR3 contains 12 residues. CDR1 MNHEY and CDR2 SVGEGT come from the germline V gene.

This sequence joins TRBV20-1 and TRBJ2-1; TCRdb selects TRBD2, and the lack of DNA leaves this call unchecked. The CDR3 spans 17 residues. Germline-derived CDR1 and CDR2 are DFQATT and SNEGSKA (reference sequence). The CDR3 sequence: CSARGYRIGETYNEQFF.

The chain uses TRBV19 and TRBJ1-5; TCRdb outputs TRBD1, but without DNA this stays unchecked. The CDR3 extends over 13 amino acids. The V gene's germline CDR1 is LNHDA and CDR2 SQIVND (reference sequence). This CDR3 reads CASTYGGNQPQHF.